Sequencing of this T cell receptor (beta chain) was carried out in a study of OX40 agonist ivuxolimab in advanced cancers. Libraries were prepared by immunoSEQ multiplex PCR; TCRdb keeps only in-frame clonotypes and omits some of them. The data show around 53,000 clones, 85% to 95% seen once. The junction had 2 bases not matched to a gene; V was cut back by 3 bases and J by 5 bases. The length of the CDR3 is 14 residues. The germline V gene has CDR1 MGHRA and CDR2 YSYEKL. Sampled blood was obtained at baseline, cycle 4 day 1, and cycle 7 day 1. Sample: CD4+ or CD8+ T cells sorted from blood, taken in a trial of the OX40 agonist ivuxolimab. The V gene is TRBV4-1, the J gene TRBJ1-1, with 11 bases aligning to TRBD1. The clonotype was recovered from an adult with an advanced solid tumor such as melanoma, head and neck, liver or kidney cancer. This CDR3 is CASSQDRGHTEAFF. DNA of the CDR3: TGCGCCAGCAGCCAGGACAGGGGGCATACTGAAGCTTTCTTT.